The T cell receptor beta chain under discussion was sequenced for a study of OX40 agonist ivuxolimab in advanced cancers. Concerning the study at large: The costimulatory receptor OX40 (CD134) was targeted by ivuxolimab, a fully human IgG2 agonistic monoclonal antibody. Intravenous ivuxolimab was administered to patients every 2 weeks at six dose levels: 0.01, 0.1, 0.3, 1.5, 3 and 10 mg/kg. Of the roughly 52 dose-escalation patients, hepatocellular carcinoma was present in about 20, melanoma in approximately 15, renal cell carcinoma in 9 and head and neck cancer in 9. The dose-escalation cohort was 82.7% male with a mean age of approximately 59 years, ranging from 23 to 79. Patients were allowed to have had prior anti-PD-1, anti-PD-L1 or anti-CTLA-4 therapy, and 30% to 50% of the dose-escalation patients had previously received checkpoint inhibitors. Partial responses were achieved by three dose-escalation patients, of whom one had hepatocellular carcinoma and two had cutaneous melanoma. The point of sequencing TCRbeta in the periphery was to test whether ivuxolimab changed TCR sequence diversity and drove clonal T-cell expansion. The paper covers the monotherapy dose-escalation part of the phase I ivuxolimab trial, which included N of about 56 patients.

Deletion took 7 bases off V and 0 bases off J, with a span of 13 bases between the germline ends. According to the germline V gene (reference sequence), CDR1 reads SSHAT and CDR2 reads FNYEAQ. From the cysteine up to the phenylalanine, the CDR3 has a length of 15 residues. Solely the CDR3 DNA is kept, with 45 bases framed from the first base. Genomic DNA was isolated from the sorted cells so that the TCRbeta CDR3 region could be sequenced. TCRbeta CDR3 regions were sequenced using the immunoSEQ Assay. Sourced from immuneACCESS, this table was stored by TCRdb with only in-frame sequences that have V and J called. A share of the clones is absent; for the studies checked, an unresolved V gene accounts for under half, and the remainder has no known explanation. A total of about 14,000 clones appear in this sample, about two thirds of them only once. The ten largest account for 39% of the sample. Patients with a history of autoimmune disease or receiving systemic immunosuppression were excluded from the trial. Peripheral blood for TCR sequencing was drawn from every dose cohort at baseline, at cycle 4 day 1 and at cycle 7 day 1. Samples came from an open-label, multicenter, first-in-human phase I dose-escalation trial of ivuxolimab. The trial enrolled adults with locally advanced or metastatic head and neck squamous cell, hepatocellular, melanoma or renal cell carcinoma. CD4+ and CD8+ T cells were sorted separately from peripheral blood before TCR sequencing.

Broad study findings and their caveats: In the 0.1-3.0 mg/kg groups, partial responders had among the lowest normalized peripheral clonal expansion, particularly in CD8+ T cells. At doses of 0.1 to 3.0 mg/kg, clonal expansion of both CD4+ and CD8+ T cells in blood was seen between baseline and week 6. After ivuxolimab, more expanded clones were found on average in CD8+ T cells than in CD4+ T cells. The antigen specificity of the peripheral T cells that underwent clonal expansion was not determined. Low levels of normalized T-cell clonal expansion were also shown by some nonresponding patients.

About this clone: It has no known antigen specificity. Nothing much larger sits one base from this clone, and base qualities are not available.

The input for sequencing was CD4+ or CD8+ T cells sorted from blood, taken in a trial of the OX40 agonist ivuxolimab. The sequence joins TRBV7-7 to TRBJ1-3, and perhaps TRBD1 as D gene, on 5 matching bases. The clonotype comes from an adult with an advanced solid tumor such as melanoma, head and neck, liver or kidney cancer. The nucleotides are TGTGCCAGCAAAAAGGGGCATTCCTCTGGAAACACCATATATTTT. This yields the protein CASKKGHSSGNTIYF.